Below are 25 T cell receptor beta chains sequenced from a single sample in a study of blood T cell repertoires in COVID-19. Sequencing used immunoSEQ multiplex PCR; TCRdb keeps in-frame clones, though not all of them. This repertoire shows roughly 160,000 clones, around 87% found once; its top ten account for around a tenth. Material for sequencing was peripheral blood. The receptor set was obtained from a woman aged 70-85 years with COVID-19, enrolled during active disease.

CDR3 DNA sequence: TGTGCCAGCAGCTTAGATAGGAGCGGGGGGAAATACTTC. It translates to CASSLDRSGGKYF. The V and J genes are TRBV7-9 and TRBJ2-5, with 9 nucleotides matching TRBD2. CDR3 length: 13 residues. V lost 1 base and J lost 14; bases outside the gene matches: 8. The V gene's germline CDR1 is SEHNR and CDR2 FQNEAQ (reference sequence).

The J gene is TRBJ2-5, the V gene TRBV18, with D uncertain. Germline V CDR1 and CDR2: KGHSH, LQKENI. The V end was cut by 2 bases, the J end by 1 base, with 8 bases between. There are 14 residues in the CDR3. CDR3 residues: CASSPMAAQETQYF. In nucleotides, the CDR3 is TGTGCCAGCTCACCAATGGCCGCCCAAGAGACCCAGTACTTC.

The chain uses TRBV5-6 and TRBJ1-1; a weak D match, TRBD1 (5 bases). Trimming took off 3 bases at V and 5 bases at J, with 11 bases between the two ends. The CDR3 is 13 amino acids. CDR1 SGHDT and CDR2 YYEEEE come from the germline V gene. The CDR3: CASSYDRLTEAFF. The CDR3 DNA reads as TGTGCCAGCAGCTATGACAGACTTACTGAAGCTTTCTTT. Complete variable domain (other parts from reference TRBV5-6 and TRBJ1-1): DAGVTQSPTHLIKTRGQQVTLRCSPKSGHDTVSWYQQALGQGPQFIFQYYEEEERQRGNFPDRFSGHQFPNYSSELNVNALLLGDSALYLCASSYDRLTEAFFGQGTRLTVV.

The chain couples TRBV28 to TRBJ2-7; TRBD2 agrees at 7 bases. Looked up from germline, CDR1 is MDHEN and CDR2 is SYDVKM. CDR3 size: 14 residues. J was trimmed by 2 bases and V by 9 bases; bases with no gene match: 10. In DNA, the CDR3 is TGTGCCAGTTGGGGGGGTGGGCTGACCTACGAGCAGTACTTC. It codes for CASWGGGLTYEQYF.

The chain employs TRBV2 and TRBJ2-1, with 8 nucleotides matching TRBD1. With V trimmed by 6 bases and J by 2 bases, 6 bases remained unmatched. In germline, CDR1 is SNHLY, CDR2 FYNNEI. The CDR3 spans 15 residues. This CDR3 is CASSQDRATYNEQFF. CDR3 bases: TGTGCCAGCAGCCAGGACAGGGCTACCTACAATGAGCAGTTCTTC. Variable domain in full (rest from reference TRBV2 and TRBJ2-1): EPEVTQTPSHQVTQMGQEVILRCVPISNHLYFYWYRQILGQKVEFLVSFYNNEISEKSEIFDDQFSVERPDGSNFTLKIRSTKLEDSAMYFCASSQDRATYNEQFFGPGTRLTVL.

The genes are TRBV29-1 and TRBJ2-5; D perhaps matches TRBD2 (6 bases). Trimming left V 5 bases short and J 4 bases short, with 11 bases between. This CDR3 has 12 amino acids. Germline V gives CDR1 SQVTM, CDR2 ANQGSEA. The CDR3 loop reads CSVYGGGETQYF. CDR3 DNA: TGCAGCGTTTACGGGGGTGGAGAGACCCAGTACTTC.

V usage is TRBV6-5 and J usage is TRBJ2-2; D is perhaps TRBD2 (5 bases). The CDR3 is made up of 15 amino acids. CDR1 is MNHEY and CDR2 is SVGAGI in the germline V gene. V lost 2 bases, J lost 4 bases, and 11 bases lay in between. The CDR3 coding sequence is TGTGCCAGCAGTTACGTAGCGCTTGTCACCGGGGAGCTGTTTTTT. This sequence encodes CASSYVALVTGELFF.

This sequence joins TRBV18 and TRBJ1-2; 8 positions match TRBD1. Losses at the gene ends were 2 bases for V and 8 bases for J; bases not matched to a gene: 10. The CDR3 spans 15 residues. Germline V CDR1 and CDR2: KGHSH, LQKENI. CDR3: CASSPGKDRGGGYTF. In nucleotides, the CDR3 is TGTGCCAGCTCACCAGGTAAAGACAGGGGAGGAGGCTACACCTTC.

V and J are TRBV2 and TRBJ1-5, with D possibly TRBD1 on 5 matching bases. V was trimmed by 6 bases and J by 6 bases, leaving 9 bases between them. Germline V gives CDR1 SNHLY, CDR2 FYNNEI. The length of the CDR3 is 12 residues. CDR3 coding DNA: TGTGCCAGCAGGGAACAGGTTCAGCCCCAGCATTTT. Translating it yields CASREQVQPQHF.

The chain uses TRBV30 and TRBJ1-5, with D tentatively TRBD1 (5 bases). V was shortened by 2 bases and J by 5 bases, with 10 bases between the two germline ends. This CDR3 spans 13 amino acids. The germline CDR1 and CDR2 sequences are GTSNPN and SVGIG (reference sequence). CDR3 loop: CAWSLAGDQPQHF. Written as DNA, the CDR3 is TGTGCCTGGAGTCTGGCGGGGGATCAGCCCCAGCATTTT.

J is TRBJ1-6 and V is TRBV4-1, with D uncertain. The CDR3 length is 17 residues. V was trimmed by 0 bases and J by 0 bases, leaving 9 bases between them. Germline lookup yields CDR1 MGHRA and CDR2 YSYEKL. CDR3 sequence reads: CASSQDWEASYNSPLHF. The CDR3 DNA reads TGCGCCAGCAGCCAAGATTGGGAGGCCTCCTATAATTCACCCCTCCACTTT.

V usage is TRBV5-1 and J usage is TRBJ2-7; weak D call: TRBD1 (5 bases). The CDR3 spans 16 residues. The germline V gene has CDR1 SGHRS and CDR2 YFSETQ. V lost 3 bases and J 3 bases, leaving 19 bases between the germline ends. The CDR3 loop reads CASSSVPQGQVYEQYF. For the CDR3, the DNA is TGCGCCAGCAGCTCCGTTCCCCAGGGTCAAGTCTACGAGCAGTACTTC.

This clone was detected only once. The J gene is TRBJ2-3, the V gene TRBV3-1 (or the pseudogene TRBV3-2); a weak D match, TRBD2 (5 bases). The CDR3 loop spans 13 amino acids. Germline V lookup: CDR1 LGHDT, CDR2 YNNKEL (reference sequence). V lost 4 bases and J 4 bases, leaving 9 bases between the germline ends. The CDR3 DNA sequence: TGTGCCAGCAGCCGACGAGGGCCAGATACGCAGTATTTT. Its protein product is CASSRRGPDTQYF.

The chain employs TRBV19 and TRBJ1-1, with TRBD1 identical over 7 bases. This CDR3 has 13 amino acids. Germline V gene sequence: CDR1 LNHDA, CDR2 SQIVND (reference sequence). Unmatched junction bases numbered 10, after V lost 10 bases and J lost 5 bases. This CDR3 is CAISRQGGTEAFF. Here the CDR3 DNA reads TGTGCCATATCAAGACAGGGTGGGACTGAAGCTTTCTTT.

The chain has TRBV5-1 and TRBJ1-5; 7 positions agree with TRBD1. CDR3 length: 15 residues. With 4 bases clipped from V and 4 bases from J, the junction kept 8 bases outside the gene matches. Germline CDR1 reads SGHRS; CDR2 reads YFSETQ. For the CDR3, the DNA is TGCGCCAGCAGCCCAGGGGACAGCACAAATCAGCCCCAGCATTTT. Its translation: CASSPGDSTNQPQHF.

This clone was seen a single time. This chain uses TRBV7-2 with TRBJ1-2; tentative D call: TRBD1 (5 bases). The CDR3 contains 15 residues. Germline loops: CDR1 SGHTA, CDR2 FQGNSA. V dropped 5 bases and J dropped 3 bases, with 16 bases sitting between them. For the CDR3, the DNA is TGTGCCAGCAGCACCCCCGCCCCAGGGTACTATGGCTACACCTTC. It is translated as CASSTPAPGYYGYTF. Supplemented by reference TRBV7-2 and TRBJ1-2, the full variable domain reads GAGVSQSPSNKVTEKGKDVELRCDPISGHTALYWYRQSLGQGLEFLIYFQGNSAPDKSGLPSDRFSAERTGGSVSTLTIQRTQQEDSAVYLCASSTPAPGYYGYTFGSGTRLTVV.

The chain links TRBV7-2 to TRBJ2-1; a possible D gene is TRBD2 (5 bases). Trimming pared 2 bases from V and 10 bases from J, leaving 9 bases between. CDR3 length: 12 amino acids. Germline V gene data show CDR1 as SGHTA and CDR2 as FQGNSA. CDR3 in amino acids: CASSLSGGEQFF. For the CDR3, the DNA is TGTGCCAGCAGCTTATCCGGCGGGGAGCAGTTCTTC.

This clone was observed a handful of times. The J gene is TRBJ1-6, the V gene TRBV9; 7 nucleotides agree with TRBD1. Trimming at V came to 0 bases and at J to 4 bases, leaving 1 base not matched to a gene. Germline loops: CDR1 SGDLS, CDR2 YYNGEE. CDR3 length equals 15 residues. In DNA form, the CDR3 reads TGTGCCAGCAGCGTAGGGACAGGTTATAATTCACCCCTCCACTTT. Amino acid sequence: CASSVGTGYNSPLHF.

The J gene is TRBJ2-3, the V gene TRBV7-9, with TRBD1 matching over 7 bases. Per the germline V gene, CDR1 is SEHNR and CDR2 is FQNEAQ (reference sequence). V trimming: 5 bases; J trimming: 1 base; junction bases outside the gene matches: 3. The CDR3 contains 14 residues. DNA for the CDR3: TGTGCCAGCAGCGGGGGACAGCGCACAGATACGCAGTATTTT. It translates to CASSGGQRTDTQYF.

The chain is built from TRBV4-1 and TRBJ1-1, with unresolved D. This CDR3 has 14 amino acids. The germline V and J ends were trimmed by 4 bases and 0 bases, with 9 bases remaining between them. The germline CDR1 and CDR2 sequences are MGHRA and YSYEKL. For the CDR3, the DNA is TGCGCCAGCAGCCCCCCCAACATGAACACTGAAGCTTTCTTT. Translation: CASSPPNMNTEAFF.

The CDR3 protein is CAWNLQTGNSPLHF. The CDR3, as DNA: TGTGCCTGGAATTTACAGACGGGGAATTCACCCCTCCACTTT. This rearrangement joins TRBV30 to TRBJ1-6; no firm D call. V lost 4 bases and J lost 7, with 14 bases in between. Germline assignment: CDR1 GTSNPN and CDR2 SVGIG (reference sequence). The CDR3 extends over 14 amino acids.

This clone was recorded once. The chain carries TRBV7-6 and TRBJ2-1, with 10 bases that match TRBD1. Germline V CDR1 and CDR2: SGHVS, FNYEAQ. The CDR3 loop spans 15 amino acids. J lost 6 bases, V lost 5 bases, and 7 bases had no gene match. Here the CDR3 reads CASSVGRQGANEQFF. The DNA of the CDR3 is TGTGCCAGCAGCGTGGGGCGACAGGGGGCCAATGAGCAGTTCTTC.

This clone occurred once. The rearrangement uses TRBV3-1 (or the pseudogene TRBV3-2) and TRBJ2-6; weak D call: TRBD2 (5 bases). Looked up from germline, CDR1 is LGHDT and CDR2 is YNNKEL (reference sequence). The CDR3 loop spans 19 amino acids. V dropped 0 bases and J dropped 0 bases, with 15 bases sitting between them. The CDR3 DNA sequence: TGTGCCAGCAGCCAAGAGAGGGTGGCTGGCAGCTCTGGGGCCAACGTCCTGACTTTC. Protein sequence: CASSQERVAGSSGANVLTF.

The chain recombines TRBV10-3 with TRBJ2-1, with D maybe TRBD2 (6 bases). The length of the CDR3 is 19 residues. CDR1 and CDR2 (germline): ENHRY, SYGVKD. Trimming stripped 4 bases from V and 5 bases from J, with 27 bases between. The chain's CDR3 is CAISARIGSKVGGDNEQFF. In DNA form, the CDR3 reads TGTGCCATCAGTGCGAGGATTGGGTCTAAGGTTGGCGGGGACAATGAGCAGTTCTTC.

The V and J genes are TRBV7-3 and TRBJ2-2; TRBD2 matches 10 bases. Germline V lookup: CDR1 SGHTA, CDR2 FQGTGA. The ends lost 5 bases at V and 6 bases at J; junction bases unmatched: 6. This CDR3 spans 15 amino acids. The CDR3 reads CASSLSGGLSGELFF. The CDR3 DNA reads TGTGCCAGCAGCCTTAGCGGGGGGCTGTCCGGGGAGCTGTTTTTT. The full variable domain, in which reference TRBV7-3 and TRBJ2-2 provide the parts outside the CDR3, is GAGVSQTPSNKVTEKGKYVELRCDPISGHTALYWYRQSLGQGPEFLIYFQGTGAADDSGLPNDRFFAVRPEGSVSTLKIQRTERGDSAVYLCASSLSGGLSGELFFGEGSRLTVL.